One and the same sample provided the 8 T cell receptor beta chains below, sequenced in a study of blood T cell repertoires in COVID-19. Using immunoSEQ multiplex PCR, the repertoire was profiled, and TCRdb retains in-frame clones only, with some absent. The repertoire has roughly 220,000 clones, just under 85% of them found once; the top ten carry approximately 1.3%. What was sequenced was PBMCs or T cells enriched from blood (not recorded which). These receptors were taken from a woman aged 40 to 50 with acute COVID-19.

The chain recombines TRBV7-2 with TRBJ2-3; 8 nucleotides agree with TRBD2. Germline CDR1 SGHTA, CDR2 FQGNSA. V shed 8 bases, J shed 3 bases, and the junction held 10 bases outside the gene matches. CDR3 length: 15 amino acids. DNA of the CDR3: TGTGCCAGCGGCCCTACCGGGACTAGGACAGATACGCAGTATTTT. Its translation: CASGPTGTRTDTQYF.

The CDR3 reads CATRAGSWTGELFF. The DNA of the CDR3 is TGTGCCACCAGGGCCGGGTCCTGGACTGGGGAGCTGTTTTTT. The chain employs TRBV24-1 and TRBJ2-2, with D perhaps matching TRBD2 (5 bases). V was clipped by 7 bases and J by 8 bases, with 16 bases between them. Looked up from germline, CDR1 is KGHDR and CDR2 is SFDVKD. This CDR3 is built from 14 residues.

The V and J genes are TRBV11-2 and TRBJ2-7; 7 positions match TRBD1. After removal of 4 bases from V and 3 bases from J, the junction contained 12 bases not matched to a gene. The germline gives CDR1 SGHAT, CDR2 FQNNGV. This CDR3 region has 16 residues. DNA of the CDR3: TGTGCCAGCAGCTCCATGACAGGGCATCGGGTCTACGAGCAGTACTTC. This encodes CASSSMTGHRVYEQYF.

The V call is TRBV7-6, the J call TRBJ2-7, with 8 positions matching TRBD2. V trimming: 5 bases; J trimming: 2 bases; junction bases outside the gene matches: 5. Germline CDR1 reads SGHVS; CDR2 reads FNYEAQ. The CDR3 length is 14 residues. CDR3 bases: TGTGCCAGCAGCCCTACTAGCGGAGCCTACGAGCAGTACTTC. It encodes CASSPTSGAYEQYF.

The J gene is TRBJ1-1, the V gene TRBV7-2, with TRBD1 matching over 7 bases. The V and J ends lost 3 bases and 2 bases, in that order; junction bases with no gene match: 6. The length of the CDR3 is 15 residues. Germline V gene data show CDR1 as SGHTA and CDR2 as FQGNSA. CDR3 coding DNA: TGTGCCAGCAGCTTGAGGGGACAGCCTAACACTGAAGCTTTCTTT. This sequence encodes CASSLRGQPNTEAFF.

The chain combines TRBV7-2 with TRBJ1-6; possible D gene TRBD1, 5 bases. The ends were cut back, 1 base at V and 7 bases at J, with 8 bases in the middle. The CDR3 spans 14 residues. Germline V lookup: CDR1 SGHTA, CDR2 FQGNSA. CDR3 sequence reads: CASSLEQGNSPLHF. CDR3 nucleotides: TGTGCCAGCAGCTTAGAGCAGGGAAATTCACCCCTCCACTTT.

The V gene is TRBV3-1 (or the pseudogene TRBV3-2), the J gene TRBJ1-5; possible D gene TRBD1, 5 bases. CDR1 is LGHDT, CDR2 YNNKEL, per germline (reference sequence). The length of the CDR3 is 13 residues. Trimming removed 0 bases from V and 7 bases from J, with 7 bases in between. CDR3: CASSQDGGQPQHF. DNA of the CDR3: TGTGCCAGCAGCCAAGACGGGGGGCAGCCCCAGCATTTT.

The V call is TRBV6-5, the J call TRBJ2-1; 7 nucleotides match TRBD1. The CDR3 extends over 14 amino acids. V gave up 6 bases and J gave up 6 bases; unmatched junction bases: 8. From germline, CDR1 is MNHEY and CDR2 SVGAGI. CDR3 nucleotide sequence: TGTGCCAGCAGAGGGCAGGGGGACCGCAATGAGCAGTTCTTC. Protein: CASRGQGDRNEQFF.